This T cell receptor beta chain derives from a study of beta chain features in type 1 diabetes. TCRB transcripts that were expressed got sequenced, as all of the isolated RNA had been reverse transcribed. Assay: immunoSEQ multiplex PCR; the TCRdb copy retains only in-frame clones and omits some. The table shows about 150,000 clones, with around 10% occurring only once. A CD45RO/CCR7/CD25/CD127/CD95/CD27 panel sorted naive, central memory, regulatory and stem cell-like memory CD4+ cells. All of the sorted populations showed purity greater than 95%. This CDR3 has 14 residues. V shed 5 bases and J shed 0 bases, with 8 bases lying between them. Germline assignment: CDR1 LNHDA and CDR2 SQIVND (reference sequence).

This TCR derives from a man between 18 and 35 years old in good health. The rearrangement uses TRBV19 and TRBJ1-3; D is uncertain. The sample taken for sequencing was central memory CD4+ T cells from blood. CDR3 protein: CASSSTRSGNTIYF. The CDR3, as DNA: TGTGCCAGTAGTTCGACACGCTCTGGAAACACCATATATTTT. Full variable domain (remainder filled in from reference TRBV19 and TRBJ1-3): DGGITQSPKYLFRKEGQNVTLSCEQNLNHDAMYWYRQDPGQGLRLIYYSQIVNDFQKGDIAEGYSVSREKKESFPLTVTSAQKNPTAFYLCASSSTRSGNTIYFGEGSWLTVV.